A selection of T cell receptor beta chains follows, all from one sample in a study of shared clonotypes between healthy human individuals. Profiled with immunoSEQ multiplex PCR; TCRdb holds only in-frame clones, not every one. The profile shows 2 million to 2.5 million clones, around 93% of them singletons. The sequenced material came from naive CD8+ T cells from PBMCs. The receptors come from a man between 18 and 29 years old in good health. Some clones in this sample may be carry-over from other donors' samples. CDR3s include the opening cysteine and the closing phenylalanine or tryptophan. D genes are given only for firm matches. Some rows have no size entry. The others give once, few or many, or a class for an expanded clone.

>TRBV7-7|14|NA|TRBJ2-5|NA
TGTGCCAGCAGCGATACAGGGATTTGGGAGACCCAGTACTTC
CASSDTGIWETQYF
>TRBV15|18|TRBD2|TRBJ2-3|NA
TGTGCCACCAGCAGAGAGAGGAAGGCTAGCGGGAGCACAGATACGCAGTATTTT
CATSRERKASGSTDTQYF
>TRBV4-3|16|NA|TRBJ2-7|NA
TGCGCCAGCAGCCACTTGGGGGAGTCGCGGAGCTACGAGCAGTACTTC
CASSHLGESRSYEQYF
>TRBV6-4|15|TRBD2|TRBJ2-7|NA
TGTGCCAGCAGTTTAATAGCGGGAGGTATCTACGAGCAGTACTTC
CASSLIAGGIYEQYF
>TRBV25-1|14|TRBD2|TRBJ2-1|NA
TGTGCCAGCACTAGCGGCAGCTCCTACAATGAGCAGTTCTTC
CASTSGSSYNEQFF
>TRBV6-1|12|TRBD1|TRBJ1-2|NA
TGTGCCAGCCTAGACAGGGTGGATGGCTACACCTTC
CASLDRVDGYTF
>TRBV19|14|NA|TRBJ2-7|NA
TGTGCCAGTAGCCCTGGAGGGGTTTCCTACGAGCAGTACTTC
CASSPGGVSYEQYF
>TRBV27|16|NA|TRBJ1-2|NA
TGTGCCAGCAGTTACAGTTGGGGCAGGCAGAACTATGGCTACACCTTC
CASSYSWGRQNYGYTF
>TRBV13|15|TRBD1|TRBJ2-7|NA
TGTGCCAGCAGCCCACCGGGACAGTCAAACTACGAGCAGTACTTC
CASSPPGQSNYEQYF
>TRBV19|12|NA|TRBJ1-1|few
TGTGCCAGTAGTAGACAGGACACTGAAGCTTTCTTT
CASSRQDTEAFF
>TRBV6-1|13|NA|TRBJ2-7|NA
TGTGCCAGCAGTGAAGGGCGCCCCTACGAGCAGTACTTC
CASSEGRPYEQYF
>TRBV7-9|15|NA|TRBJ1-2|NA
TGTGCCAGCAGCTTACTAACAGAAGCTAACTATGGCTACACCTTC
CASSLLTEANYGYTF
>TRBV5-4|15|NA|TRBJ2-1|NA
TGTGCCAGCAGCTTGGCAAGGGAAATCTACAATGAGCAGTTCTTC
CASSLAREIYNEQFF
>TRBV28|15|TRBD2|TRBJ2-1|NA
TGTGCCAGCAGTGCCGGACTAGCGGGATACAATGAGCAGTTCTTC
CASSAGLAGYNEQFF
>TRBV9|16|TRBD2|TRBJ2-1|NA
TGTGCCAGCAGCGACTCAGCGGGAGTGAGCCCTCGAGAGCAGTTCTTC
CASSDSAGVSPREQFF
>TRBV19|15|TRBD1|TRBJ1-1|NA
TGTGCCAGTAGTATACCGGGACAGGAGAACACTGAAGCTTTCTTT
CASSIPGQENTEAFF
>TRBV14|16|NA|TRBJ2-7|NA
TGTGCCAGCAGCCAATGGGTCGGGGGAGCATTCAACGAGCAGTACTTC
CASSQWVGGAFNEQYF
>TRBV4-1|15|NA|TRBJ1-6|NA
TGCGCCAGCAGCCAAGATTCTCGAGGGAATTCACCCCTCCACTTT
CASSQDSRGNSPLHF
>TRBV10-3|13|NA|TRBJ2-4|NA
TGTGCCATCAGTGCAGGGCAGCAGGACATTCAGTACTTC
CAISAGQQDIQYF
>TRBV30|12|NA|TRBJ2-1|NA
TGTGCCTGGATTTGGTCAGACAATGAGCAGTTCTTC
CAWIWSDNEQFF
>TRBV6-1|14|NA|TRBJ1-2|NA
TGTGCCAGCAGCGGGAGACAGGCCGCCTATGGCTACACCTTC
CASSGRQAAYGYTF
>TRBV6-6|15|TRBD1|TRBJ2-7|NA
TGTGCCAGCAGTTACCCTAGACAGGGGCTCCACGAGCAGTACTTC
CASSYPRQGLHEQYF
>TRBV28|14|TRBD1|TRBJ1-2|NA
TGTGCCAGCAGTTTAGTAGACAGGGGCTATGGCTACACCTTC
CASSLVDRGYGYTF
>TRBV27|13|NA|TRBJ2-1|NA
TGTGCCAGCAGTTTAGGGGGCCAAAGTGAGCAGTTCTTC
CASSLGGQSEQFF
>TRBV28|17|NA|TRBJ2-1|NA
TGTGCCAGCAGCCATGGGGGGCCGGCGGGAGCCATTTTTGAGCAGTTCTTC
CASSHGGPAGAIFEQFF
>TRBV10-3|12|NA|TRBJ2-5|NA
TGTGCCATCAGTGGACAAGCGGAGACCCAGTACTTC
CAISGQAETQYF
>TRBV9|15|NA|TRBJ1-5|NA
TGTGCCAGCAGCGTAGGGGGTTATAGCAATCAGCCCCAGCATTTT
CASSVGGYSNQPQHF
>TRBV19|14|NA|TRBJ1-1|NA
TGTGCCAGTAGTCTTTCCCCCGGGGGGACTGAAGCTTTCTTT
CASSLSPGGTEAFF
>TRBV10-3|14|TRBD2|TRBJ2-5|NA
TGTGCCACCACTTTCCCGGGGGGGGCAGAGACCCAGTACTTC
CATTFPGGAETQYF
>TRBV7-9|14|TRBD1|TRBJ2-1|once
TGTGCCAGCAGCTTAGTGGGGACAGGGTATGAGCAGTTCTTC
CASSLVGTGYEQFF
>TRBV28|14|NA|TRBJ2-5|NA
TGTGCCAGCAGTGACACGATGACAGGCGAGACCCAGTACTTC
CASSDTMTGETQYF
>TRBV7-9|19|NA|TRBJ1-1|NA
TGTGCCAGCAGCCCCTTGGGGGGATCGGGGTCCCTATCGGACACTGAAGCTTTCTTT
CASSPLGGSGSLSDTEAFF